Listed here are 3 T cell receptor beta chains from one sample, sequenced in a study of shared T cell receptors in the human thymus. The assay was immunoSEQ multiplex PCR, and TCRdb's table has in-frame clones only and misses some. The sample lists over 450,000 clones; approximately 80% were seen once. This sample was shared with a second study, whose subject was human thymus T cells.

Sequencing was done on a sample of thymocytes. These receptors were taken from a boy younger than two with a congenital heart defect.

The rearrangement links TRBV4-3 to TRBJ2-7; 9 bases fit TRBD2. From germline, CDR1 is LGHNA and CDR2 YSLEER. The CDR3 loop spans 15 amino acids. J lost 2 bases, V lost 0 bases, and 2 bases had no gene match. The CDR3 nucleotides are TGCGCCAGCAGCCAAGATTCTAGCGGGGCCTACGAGCAGTACTTC. Protein sequence: CASSQDSSGAYEQYF.

In this sample, this clone turned up a few times. The chain joins TRBV30 to TRBJ1-3; no clear D. CDR3 length: 15 amino acids. Between the trimmed V and J ends, which lost 0 bases and 2 bases, there was a span of 11 bases. Germline CDR1 is GTSNPN and CDR2 is SVGIG (reference sequence). In nucleotides, the CDR3 is TGTGCCTGGAGTGTGGGCGGGCCAACTGGAAACACCATATATTTT. Protein product: CAWSVGGPTGNTIYF.

The chain couples TRBV4-3 to TRBJ2-3; D is perhaps TRBD2 (6 bases). Germline assignment: CDR1 LGHNA and CDR2 YSLEER. V was trimmed by 0 bases and J by 0 bases, leaving 16 bases between them. CDR3 length equals 18 residues. The CDR3 here is CASSQDRLAEGSTDTQYF. The DNA of the CDR3 is TGCGCCAGCAGCCAAGATCGTTTAGCGGAAGGGAGCACAGATACGCAGTATTTT.